This T cell receptor (beta chain) was observed in a study of T cell repertoires in cytomegalovirus infection. A single record per CDR3 protein comes from TCRdb applying MiXCR to the reads. The repertoire holds about 830,000 distinct CDR3 sequences, with about 33% as singletons. As to this clonotype: What it binds is unknown.

Study-level points and caveats: HLA-C-restricted TCR beta clonotypes specific for CMV led the ex vivo response.

The input for sequencing was cultured CD8+ T cells from PBMCs, taken from culture after CMV antigen stimulation. The TCR was taken from a human donor in good health (CMV status not recorded). Some clones in this sample may be carry-over from other donors' samples.

The CDR3 region has the DNA TGTGCCAGCAGTTTCCTAGCGGGGGGGCAGAAGACCCAGTACTTC. Amino acids: CASSFLAGGQKTQYF. This sequence joins TRBV28 and TRBJ2-5; 12 positions match TRBD2. This CDR3 spans 15 amino acids. The ends lost 3 bases at V and 6 bases at J; junction bases unmatched: 5. The germline CDR1 and CDR2 sequences are MDHEN and SYDVKM.